The clone carrying this T cell receptor beta chain was seen ten or more times. Its antigen is unknown. The sample comes from a study of CD8 T cells in ankylosing spondylitis. Study-level points and caveats: Typical of ankylosing spondylitis blood, it appeared, was a TCR beta motif of under 10 highly homologous variants. Significant enrichment of disease-linked clones was reported in matched ankylosing spondylitis synovial fluid. Earlier literature documents some of the motif variants in reactive arthritis synovial fluid and blood.

The CDR3 is 12 residues long. V was shortened by 5 bases and J by 7 bases, with 8 bases between the two germline ends. The germline V gene has CDR1 SGHTA and CDR2 FQGNSA. Using quantitative 5'-RACE with molecular barcodes, the authors made TCR beta libraries. MiXCR, run by TCRdb on the 5' RACE reads, gives a single entry per CDR3 protein. The sample lists about 240,000 distinct CDR3 sequences, around 9.1% occurring once. The sample consisted of blood, either unsorted or a sorted T cell fraction (not recorded which). V gene TRBV7-2 combines with J gene TRBJ2-2; no clear D. The clonotype was recovered from a male donor with ankylosing spondylitis or in good health (not recorded which). The CDR3 region has the DNA TGTGCCAGCAGCCTTGGTTACGGGGAGCTGTTTTTT. Translation gives CASSLGYGELFF.